This T cell receptor (beta chain) was sequenced during a study of prognosis after radiotherapy for stage I lung cancer. Study overall: Radiotherapy: SBRT, 3 to 5 fractions, biologically effective dose at least 100 Gy. Whole-study results and caveats: Stereotactic body radiation therapy was followed by fewer unique TCR clones, median approximately 9,600 versus 7,200. Following stereotactic body radiation therapy, patients who went on to develop distant metastases had lower Shannon entropy.

The CDR3 consists of 12 residues. The germline gives CDR1 DFQATT, CDR2 SNEGSKA (reference sequence). Deletions cut 3 bases from V and 12 bases from J, with 17 bases between. Genomic DNA was subjected to two-round multiplex PCR for amplification of TCR beta CDR3. Primers targeting each individual TRBV and TRBJ gene were applied in first-round PCR. TCRdb fed the multiplex PCR reads into MiXCR, producing one record per CDR3 protein. The repertoire includes around 12,000 distinct CDR3 sequences, roughly 50% of them detected once, and roughly 7.3% sits in the top ten. Only one count was recorded for this clonotype. Its specificity is not known.

The TCR was taken from a donor of 50 years or more with non-small cell lung cancer. The gene calls are TRBV20-1 and TRBJ1-1, with a tentative D call TRBD1 (5 bases). The source material was PBMCs, sampled before or after stereotactic body radiation therapy (not recorded which). The CDR3 spells CSASRLLEGSFF. The CDR3 coding sequence is TGCAGTGCTAGCCGCCTTCTAGAGGGGTCTTTCTTT.